This T cell receptor beta chain was identified during a study of T cell changes during pregnancy in multiple sclerosis (dated by TCRdb to about 2019). Background on the whole study: The study examined how the T cell repertoire changed over the course of pregnancy in women with multiple sclerosis.

As regards this clone: This clone's antigen is unknown. No much larger clone is present one base from it, and per-base qualities are unavailable.

Receptor libraries were prepared by the immunoSEQ multiplex PCR assay. TCRdb holds this immuneACCESS table with in-frame rearrangements only. Some clones are missing; in checked studies, unresolved V genes explain under half, and the rest has no known cause. The table for this sample lists some 30,000 clones; about 91% of them were counted only once. The top ten clones comprise 6% to 9% of the sample. Sequencing used CD8+ T cells from peripheral blood mononuclear cells, obtained before pregnancy. The receptor was derived from a female donor with multiple sclerosis, enrolled in a pregnancy study.

The bases are TGTGCCAGCAGCTTATACGTTAGCGGGGGGGGCAATGAGCAGTTCTTC. Its protein reads: CASSLYVSGGGNEQFF. This sequence uses TRBV7-3 and TRBJ2-1; TRBD2 aligns with 11 central bases. Its CDR3 holds 16 amino acids, cysteine through phenylalanine. The read is trimmed to its CDR3 DNA, 48 bases read in frame from base 1. Trimming removed 2 bases from V and 6 bases from J; the gene matches leave 6 bases unexplained. The germline V gene sets CDR1 to SGHTA and CDR2 to FQGTGA.